The 30 T cell receptor beta chains below were found in one sample sequenced in a study of shared clonotypes between healthy human individuals. Measured with immunoSEQ multiplex PCR; TCRdb has only the in-frame clones, and not every one. The table includes about 490,000 clones, 76% detected once. Sequencing input: PBMCs. These receptors all stem from a woman aged 40 to 55 in good health. Some clones in this sample may be carry-over from other donors' samples.

This clone came up a few times. The chain joins TRBV7-9 to TRBJ2-1; the D gene is possibly TRBD1 (6 bases). Germline loops: CDR1 SEHNR, CDR2 FQNEAQ (reference sequence). Between the trimmed V and J ends, which lost 11 bases and 7 bases, there was a span of 12 bases. The CDR3 runs to 11 residues. As DNA, the CDR3 is TGTGCCGGGTACGACAGGAATGAGCAGTTCTTC. Protein product: CAGYDRNEQFF.

The V gene is TRBV28, the J gene TRBJ1-1, with a weak D call TRBD1 (5 bases). V was shortened by 6 bases and J by 6 bases, with 8 bases between the two germline ends. The CDR3 length is 11 residues. From germline, CDR1 is MDHEN and CDR2 SYDVKM. The CDR3 loop reads CASSGGSEAFF. CDR3 nucleotide sequence: TGTGCCAGCAGCGGGGGGTCTGAAGCTTTCTTT.

This sequence joins TRBV7-2 and TRBJ2-1; D unresolved. CDR3 size: 14 residues. V was shortened by 2 bases and J by 4 bases, with 9 bases between the two germline ends. In germline, CDR1 is SGHTA, CDR2 FQGNSA. The CDR3 nucleotides are TGTGCCAGCAGCTTATCAGTCCGATACAATGAGCAGTTCTTC. Translating gives CASSLSVRYNEQFF.

The chain carries TRBV19 and TRBJ1-4, with D maybe TRBD1 (6 bases). The V end was cut by 4 bases, the J end by 7 bases, with 16 bases between. Germline V gives CDR1 LNHDA, CDR2 SQIVND (reference sequence). There are 15 residues in the CDR3. CDR3 loop: CASSTRDKYGEKLFF. CDR3 DNA sequence: TGTGCCAGTAGTACCCGGGACAAGTACGGTGAAAAACTGTTTTTT.

The V and J genes are TRBV7-8 and TRBJ1-5; TRBD1 is a possible D gene (5 bases). Germline lookup yields CDR1 SGHVS and CDR2 FQNEAQ. Trimming removed 6 bases at V and 3 bases at J, with 12 bases between. The CDR3 totals 14 residues. This CDR3 reads CASRQDSLNQPQHF. DNA for the CDR3: TGTGCCAGCAGACAAGACAGCCTCAATCAGCCCCAGCATTTT. Looking up the rest from reference TRBV7-8 and TRBJ1-5 gives the full variable domain: GAGVSQSPRYKVAKRGQDVALRCDPISGHVSLFWYQQALGQGPEFLTYFQNEAQLDKSGLPSDRFFAERPEGSVSTLKIQRTQQEDSAVYLCASRQDSLNQPQHFGDGTRLSIL.

The chain carries TRBV5-4 and TRBJ2-1, with 9 nucleotides matching TRBD1. CDR1 is SGHNT, CDR2 YYREEE, per germline (reference sequence). The CDR3 spans 14 residues. Unmatched junction bases numbered 10, after V lost 3 bases and J lost 12 bases. In nucleotides, the CDR3 is TGTGCCAGCAGCTGGGACAGGGAACGGGTTGGGCAGTTCTTC. Protein sequence: CASSWDRERVGQFF. Using reference TRBV5-4 and TRBJ2-1 for the parts outside the CDR3, the full variable domain is ETGVTQSPTHLIKTRGQQVTLRCSSQSGHNTVSWYQQALGQGPQFIFQYYREEENGRGNFPPRFSGLQFPNYSSELNVNALELDDSALYLCASSWDRERVGQFFGPGTRLTVL.

The CDR3 region has the DNA TGTGCCAGCAGTTTAGGGATTAGCGGGAGGGCCCCGTGGAGGGGTGAGCAGTTCTTC. This sequence encodes CASSLGISGRAPWRGEQFF. The chain combines TRBV27 with TRBJ2-1, with TRBD2 matching 11 bases. The CDR3 runs to 19 residues. Losses at the gene ends were 2 bases for V and 9 bases for J; bases not matched to a gene: 18. Germline V CDR1 and CDR2: MNHEY, SMNVEV (reference sequence).

A single count supports this clone. The chain has TRBV10-3 and TRBJ2-1; D might be TRBD1 or TRBD2, each matching 6 bases. From germline, CDR1 is ENHRY and CDR2 SYGVKD. The CDR3 loop spans 13 amino acids. Trimming stripped 10 bases from V and 8 bases from J, with 18 bases between. The CDR3 sequence: CATLGGRGDEQFF. DNA of the CDR3: TGTGCCACCTTGGGGGGCCGAGGCGATGAGCAGTTCTTC.

This chain links TRBV7-2 with TRBJ2-7, with 14 bases matching TRBD2. J gave up 1 base and V 2 bases, and 10 bases lay outside the gene matches. CDR3 length: 19 amino acids. Germline V gene data show CDR1 as SGHTA and CDR2 as FQGNSA. The CDR3 DNA follows: TGTGCCAGCAGCTTACGGGCGGGACTAGCGGGAGTGGATTCCTACGAGCAGTACTTC. Its protein is CASSLRAGLAGVDSYEQYF.

J is TRBJ2-5 and V is TRBV27; D gene ambiguous. From germline, CDR1 is MNHEY and CDR2 SMNVEV (reference sequence). The V gene lost 5 bases and the J gene lost 4 bases, with 8 bases spanning the gap. This CDR3 contains 12 residues. The CDR3: CASSKPGETQYF. In DNA, the CDR3 is TGTGCCAGCAGTAAACCCGGAGAGACCCAGTACTTC.

This chain links TRBV4-2 with TRBJ2-7; D is undetermined. Germline CDR1 LGHNA, CDR2 YNFKEQ. The CDR3 spans 12 residues. V was clipped by 3 bases and J by 3 bases, with 6 bases between them. The CDR3 coding sequence is TGTGCCAGCAGCCAGGCTGGCTACGAGCAGTACTTC. The encoded protein is CASSQAGYEQYF.

V usage is TRBV5-5 and J usage is TRBJ2-5, with 8 bases aligning to TRBD1. The CDR3 totals 15 residues. CDR1 SGHKS and CDR2 YYEKEE come from the germline V gene (reference sequence). The J segment lost 2 bases and the V segment lost 4 bases, leaving 7 bases of the junction unmatched. The CDR3, as DNA: TGTGCCAGCAGCCCCGGGACAGGAGATCAAGAGACCCAGTACTTC. Its protein product is CASSPGTGDQETQYF. The whole variable domain, remainder taken from reference TRBV5-5 and TRBJ2-5, is DAGVTQSPTHLIKTRGQQVTLRCSPISGHKSVSWYQQVLGQGPQFIFQYYEKEERGRGNFPDRFSARQFPNYSSELNVNALLLGDSALYLCASSPGTGDQETQYFGPGTRLLVL.

The rearrangement joins TRBV7-6 to TRBJ2-1, with D hard to call. From germline, CDR1 is SGHVS and CDR2 FNYEAQ. V lost 4 bases and J lost 4, with 8 bases in between. There are 13 residues in the CDR3. The CDR3 nucleotides are TGTGCCAGCAGCTCTAGAGAATACAATGAGCAGTTCTTC. Amino acids: CASSSREYNEQFF.

This clone was counted a single time. V usage is TRBV5-6 and J usage is TRBJ2-7, with D possibly being TRBD2 (6 bases). The CDR3 contains 15 residues. The V end was cut by 2 bases, the J end by 2 bases, with 14 bases between. Looked up from germline, CDR1 is SGHDT and CDR2 is YYEEEE. The CDR3 nucleotides are TGTGCCAGCAGCTTTGCGGTGGGAGGCCCCTACGAGCAGTACTTC. Its protein product is CASSFAVGGPYEQYF.

V gene TRBV28 combines with J gene TRBJ2-1; unclear D gene. The V gene's germline CDR1 is MDHEN and CDR2 SYDVKM. The CDR3 covers 11 residues. Trimming shortened V by 7 bases and J by 8 bases, and 9 bases separated the two germline ends. CDR3 DNA sequence: TGTGCCAGCACACAGCTGGATGAGCAGTTCTTC. It encodes CASTQLDEQFF.

A note on this clone: This CDR3 fails to terminate in the conserved phenylalanine or tryptophan, so it likely reflects a read error. The chain couples TRBV28 to TRBJ1-1, with D unresolved. The CDR3 runs 16 residues. The germline V and J ends were trimmed by 2 bases and 1 base, with 14 bases remaining between them. Germline CDR1 and CDR2: MDHEN and SYDVKM. CDR3 nucleotide sequence: TGTGCCAGCAGTTTAGGTCAAACCGCTTGGAACACTGAAGCTTTCATT. Amino acids: CASSLGQTAWNTEAFI.

This sequence joins TRBV6-5 and TRBJ2-1; 13 nucleotides agree with TRBD2. Per the germline V gene, CDR1 is MNHEY and CDR2 is SVGAGI. The CDR3 totals 15 residues. The trim removed 0 bases at V and 8 bases at J, leaving 1 base unmatched. The CDR3 loop is CASSYSLAGGYEQFF. The CDR3 DNA reads as TGTGCCAGCAGTTACTCACTAGCGGGAGGGTATGAGCAGTTCTTC.

The chain uses TRBV6-5 and TRBJ2-7, with 13 bases identical to TRBD2. The V segment lost 4 bases and the J segment 2 bases; nucleotides outside the gene matches: 2. In germline, CDR1 is MNHEY, CDR2 SVGAGI. CDR3 size: 15 residues. The CDR3 is CASSSGTSGTYEQYF. As DNA, the CDR3 is TGTGCCAGCAGTTCCGGGACTAGCGGGACCTACGAGCAGTACTTC.

The V and J genes are TRBV28 and TRBJ2-2, with D tentatively TRBD1 (7 bases). This CDR3 has 16 residues. V lost 3 bases and J 7 bases, leaving 18 bases between the germline ends. The germline V gene encodes CDR1 MDHEN and CDR2 SYDVKM. The chain's CDR3 is CASSFIAGGLVGELFF. The CDR3 coding sequence is TGTGCCAGCAGTTTCATAGCAGGGGGACTTGTCGGGGAGCTGTTTTTT. The full variable domain, in which reference TRBV28 and TRBJ2-2 provide the parts outside the CDR3, is DVKVTQSSRYLVKRTGEKVFLECVQDMDHENMFWYRQDPGLGLRLIYFSYDVKMKEKGDIPEGYSVSREKKERFSLILESASTNQTSMYLCASSFIAGGLVGELFFGEGSRLTVL.

V and J are TRBV19 and TRBJ2-3; D is unresolved. Deletions cut 5 bases from V and 6 bases from J, with 12 bases between. Germline CDR1 is LNHDA and CDR2 is SQIVND (reference sequence). This CDR3 spans 13 amino acids. In DNA form, the CDR3 reads TGTGCCAGTAGTTTCTCGCGTTGGGATACGCAGTATTTT. It encodes CASSFSRWDTQYF. The full variable domain, in which reference TRBV19 and TRBJ2-3 provide the parts outside the CDR3, is DGGITQSPKYLFRKEGQNVTLSCEQNLNHDAMYWYRQDPGQGLRLIYYSQIVNDFQKGDIAEGYSVSREKKESFPLTVTSAQKNPTAFYLCASSFSRWDTQYFGPGTRLTVL.

This chain connects TRBV28 to TRBJ1-4; 7 bases agree with TRBD1. The J segment lost 5 bases and the V segment lost 5 bases, leaving 8 bases of the junction unmatched. Per the germline V gene, CDR1 is MDHEN and CDR2 is SYDVKM. The CDR3 sequence is 15 residues long. The CDR3 is CASSPVDRTNEKLFF. In DNA, the CDR3 is TGTGCCAGCAGTCCCGTGGACAGGACAAATGAAAAACTGTTTTTT.

Turning to this clone: Other DNA sequences of this sample code for an identical CDR3. The rearrangement joins TRBV28 to TRBJ2-4; tentative D call: TRBD1 (5 bases). Germline CDR1 is MDHEN and CDR2 is SYDVKM. CDR3 length: 16 amino acids. V was pared by 4 bases and J by 2 bases, with 15 bases between. The CDR3 DNA sequence: TGTGCCAGCAGTTCTGGGGCCAGTGGCCCCAAAAACATTCAGTACTTC. Translating gives CASSSGASGPKNIQYF.

V gene TRBV7-2 combines with J gene TRBJ2-7, with TRBD2 matching 7 bases. V shed 5 bases, J shed 0 bases, and the junction held 7 bases outside the gene matches. The CDR3 has 15 residues. Germline CDR1 is SGHTA and CDR2 is FQGNSA. In nucleotides, the CDR3 is TGTGCCAGCAGCCGGCCGGGACTAAGCTCCTACGAGCAGTACTTC. Residues: CASSRPGLSSYEQYF.

V usage is TRBV28 and J usage is TRBJ1-5, with D perhaps matching TRBD1 (5 bases). The ends were cut back, 3 bases at V and 5 bases at J, with 14 bases in the middle. Germline values: CDR1 MDHEN, CDR2 SYDVKM. The CDR3 has 15 amino acids. CDR3 DNA: TGTGCCAGCAGTTTGGCTCCCGGACAATATCAGCCCCAGCATTTT. Protein: CASSLAPGQYQPQHF.

The V gene is TRBV28, the J gene TRBJ2-3; 11 bases are a match to TRBD2. The ends lost 4 bases at V and 0 bases at J; junction bases unmatched: 6. The germline gives CDR1 MDHEN, CDR2 SYDVKM. The CDR3 contains 17 residues. In DNA form, the CDR3 reads TGTGCCAGCAGTTGGGGGACTAGCGGCACTAGCACAGATACGCAGTATTTT. Translating gives CASSWGTSGTSTDTQYF.

The chain recombines TRBV18 with TRBJ2-5; a possible D gene is TRBD1 (5 bases). V gave up 5 bases and J gave up 2 bases, with 12 bases separating them. This CDR3 is 14 amino acids long. Germline V CDR1 and CDR2: KGHSH, LQKENI. The CDR3 DNA sequence: TGTGCCAGCTCAGTTCGACAGTCTCAAGAGACCCAGTACTTC. This encodes CASSVRQSQETQYF.

The chain couples TRBV4-2 to TRBJ2-1, with 13 nucleotides matching TRBD2. Germline values: CDR1 LGHNA, CDR2 YNFKEQ. The CDR3 is 18 residues long. Trimming took 3 bases from V and 2 from J; bases not matched to a gene: 7. CDR3 in DNA: TGTGCCAGCAGCCAGGGGACTAGCGGGATAGTTCCCTACAATGAGCAGTTCTTC. This gives the protein CASSQGTSGIVPYNEQFF.

The sample holds a few counts of this clone. The V gene is TRBV6-5, the J gene TRBJ1-2, with D perhaps matching TRBD1 (5 bases). This CDR3 contains 15 residues. The germline V gene has CDR1 MNHEY and CDR2 SVGAGI. The V end lost 2 bases, the J end lost 1 base, and 11 bases lay between the germline ends. The chain's CDR3 is CASSYGRVVNYGYTF. CDR3 in DNA: TGTGCCAGCAGTTACGGCAGGGTAGTTAACTATGGCTACACCTTC.

This clone was detected ten times or more. The chain has TRBV6-1 and TRBJ1-5; 11 bases agree with TRBD1. CDR3 length: 13 residues. V trimming: 10 bases; J trimming: 6 bases; junction bases outside the gene matches: 5. Per germline, CDR1 MNHNS and CDR2 SASEGT. In DNA, the CDR3 is TGTGCCATAGGACAGGGGGCCGCTCAGCCCCAGCATTTT. It is translated as CAIGQGAAQPQHF.

This chain joins TRBV6-6 and TRBJ2-1; 10 nucleotides line up with TRBD2. In germline, CDR1 is MNHNY, CDR2 SVGAGI (reference sequence). This CDR3 contains 14 residues. V shed 5 bases, J shed 12 bases, and the junction held 10 bases outside the gene matches. CDR3 DNA: TGTGCCAGCAGTCCGGGACTAGCGAACGATGGGCAGTTCTTC. It translates to CASSPGLANDGQFF.